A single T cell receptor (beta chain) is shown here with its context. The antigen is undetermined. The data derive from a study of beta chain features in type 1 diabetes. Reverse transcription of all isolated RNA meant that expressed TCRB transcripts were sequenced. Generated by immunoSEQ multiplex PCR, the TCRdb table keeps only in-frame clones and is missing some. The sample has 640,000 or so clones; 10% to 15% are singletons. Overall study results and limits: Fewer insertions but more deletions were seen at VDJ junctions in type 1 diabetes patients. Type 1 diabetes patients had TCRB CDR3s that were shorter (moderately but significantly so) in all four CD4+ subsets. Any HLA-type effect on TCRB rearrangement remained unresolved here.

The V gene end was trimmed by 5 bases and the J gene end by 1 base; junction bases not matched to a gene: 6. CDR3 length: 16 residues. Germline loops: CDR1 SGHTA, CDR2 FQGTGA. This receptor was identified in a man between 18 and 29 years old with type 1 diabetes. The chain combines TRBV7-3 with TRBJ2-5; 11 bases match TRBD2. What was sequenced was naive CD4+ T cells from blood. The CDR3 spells CASSLGTSGGQETQYF. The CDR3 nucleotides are TGTGCCAGCAGCCTCGGGACTAGCGGCGGCCAAGAGACCCAGTACTTC.